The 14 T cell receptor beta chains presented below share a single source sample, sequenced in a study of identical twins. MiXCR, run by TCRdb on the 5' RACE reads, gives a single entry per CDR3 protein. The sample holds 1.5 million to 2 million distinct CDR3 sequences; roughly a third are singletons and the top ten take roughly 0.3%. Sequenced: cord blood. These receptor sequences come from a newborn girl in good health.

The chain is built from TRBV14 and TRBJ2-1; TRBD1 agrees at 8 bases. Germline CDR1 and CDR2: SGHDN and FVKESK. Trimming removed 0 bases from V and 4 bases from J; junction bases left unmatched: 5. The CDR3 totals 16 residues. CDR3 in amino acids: CASSQDGQGRYNEQFF. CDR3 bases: TGTGCCAGCAGCCAAGACGGACAGGGACGATACAATGAGCAGTTCTTC.

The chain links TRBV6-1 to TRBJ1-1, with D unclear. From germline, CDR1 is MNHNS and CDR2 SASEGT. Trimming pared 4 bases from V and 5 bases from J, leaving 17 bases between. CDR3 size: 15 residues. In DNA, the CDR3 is TGTGCCAGCAGTGCGGGCCCTAACGTGGGGACTGAAGCTTTCTTT. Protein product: CASSAGPNVGTEAFF.

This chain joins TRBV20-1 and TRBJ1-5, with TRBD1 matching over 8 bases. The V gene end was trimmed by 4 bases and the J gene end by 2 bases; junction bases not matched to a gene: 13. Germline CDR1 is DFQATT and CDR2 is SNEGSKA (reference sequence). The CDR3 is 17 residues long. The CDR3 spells CSATWDRWAAGNQPQHF. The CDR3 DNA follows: TGCAGTGCTACGTGGGACAGGTGGGCTGCGGGCAATCAGCCCCAGCATTTT.

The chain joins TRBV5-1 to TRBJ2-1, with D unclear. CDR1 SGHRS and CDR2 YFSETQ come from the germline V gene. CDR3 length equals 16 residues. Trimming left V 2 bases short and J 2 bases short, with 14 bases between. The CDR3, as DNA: TGCGCCAGCAGCTTTGGACCCCGTTCGGCCTACAATGAGCAGTTCTTC. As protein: CASSFGPRSAYNEQFF. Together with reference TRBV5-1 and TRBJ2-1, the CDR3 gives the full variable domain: KAGVTQTPRYLIKTRGQQVTLSCSPISGHRSVSWYQQTPGQGLQFLFEYFSETQRNKGNFPGRFSGRQFSNSRSEMNVSTLELGDSALYLCASSFGPRSAYNEQFFGPGTRLTVL.

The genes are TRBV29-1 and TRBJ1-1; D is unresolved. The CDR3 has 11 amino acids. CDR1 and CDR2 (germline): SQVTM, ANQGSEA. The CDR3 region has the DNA TGCGGCTCTGGTGGGCACACTGAAGCTTTCTTT. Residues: CGSGGHTEAFF.

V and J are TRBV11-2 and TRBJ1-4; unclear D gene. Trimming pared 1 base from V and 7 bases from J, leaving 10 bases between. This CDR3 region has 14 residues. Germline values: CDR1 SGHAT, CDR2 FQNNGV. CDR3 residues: CASSLARWGEKLFF. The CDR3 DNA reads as TGTGCCAGCAGCTTAGCTCGCTGGGGTGAAAAACTGTTTTTT.

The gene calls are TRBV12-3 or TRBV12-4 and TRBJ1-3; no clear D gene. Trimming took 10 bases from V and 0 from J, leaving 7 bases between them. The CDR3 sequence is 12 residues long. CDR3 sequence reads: CATSTSGNTIYF. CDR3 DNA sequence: TGTGCCACGAGTACCTCTGGAAACACCATATATTTT.

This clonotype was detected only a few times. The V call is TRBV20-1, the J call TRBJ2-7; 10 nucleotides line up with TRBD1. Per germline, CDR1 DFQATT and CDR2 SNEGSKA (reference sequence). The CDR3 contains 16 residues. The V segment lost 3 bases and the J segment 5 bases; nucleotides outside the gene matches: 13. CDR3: CSARVEVGQGGHEQYF. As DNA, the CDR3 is TGCAGTGCTAGGGTAGAGGTCGGACAGGGGGGTCACGAGCAGTACTTC.

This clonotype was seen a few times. CDR3 amino acids: CSARYRDLYGYTF. The DNA for the CDR3 is TGCAGTGCTAGATACAGGGACCTCTATGGCTACACCTTC. The J gene is TRBJ1-2, the V gene TRBV20-1, with a possible D match to TRBD1 (6 bases). Germline V lookup: CDR1 DFQATT, CDR2 SNEGSKA (reference sequence). This CDR3 is 13 amino acids long. Trimming shortened V by 2 bases and J by 4 bases, and 11 bases separated the two germline ends.

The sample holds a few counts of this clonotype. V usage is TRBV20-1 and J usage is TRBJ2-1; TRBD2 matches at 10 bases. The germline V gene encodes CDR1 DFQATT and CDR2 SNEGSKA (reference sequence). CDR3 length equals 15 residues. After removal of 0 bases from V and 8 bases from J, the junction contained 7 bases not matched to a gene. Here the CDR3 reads CSARDPSGRAHEQFF. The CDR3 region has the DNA TGCAGTGCTAGAGATCCCAGCGGGAGGGCCCATGAGCAGTTCTTC.

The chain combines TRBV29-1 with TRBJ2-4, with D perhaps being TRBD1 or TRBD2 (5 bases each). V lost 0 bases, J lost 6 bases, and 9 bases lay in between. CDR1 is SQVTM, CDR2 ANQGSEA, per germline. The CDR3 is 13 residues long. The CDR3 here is CSVEDQRGNIQYF. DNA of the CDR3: TGCAGCGTTGAAGATCAGAGGGGAAACATTCAGTACTTC.

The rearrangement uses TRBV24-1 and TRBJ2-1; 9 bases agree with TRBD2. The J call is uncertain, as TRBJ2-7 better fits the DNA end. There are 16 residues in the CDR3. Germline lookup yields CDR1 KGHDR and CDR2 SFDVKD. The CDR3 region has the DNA TGTGCCACCAGTGACTTAACTAGCGGGTTTGACAATGAGCAGTACTTC. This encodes CATSDLTSGFDNEQYF.

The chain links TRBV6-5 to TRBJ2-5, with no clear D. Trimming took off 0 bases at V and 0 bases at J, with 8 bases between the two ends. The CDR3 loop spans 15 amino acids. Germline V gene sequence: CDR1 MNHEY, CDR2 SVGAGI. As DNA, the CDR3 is TGTGCCAGCAGTTACTCTCCCGCAGACCAAGAGACCCAGTACTTC. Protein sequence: CASSYSPADQETQYF.

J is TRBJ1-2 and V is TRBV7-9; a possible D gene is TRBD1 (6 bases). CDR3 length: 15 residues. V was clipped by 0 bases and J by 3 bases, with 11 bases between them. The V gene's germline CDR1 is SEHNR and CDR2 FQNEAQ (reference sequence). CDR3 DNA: TGTGCCAGCAGCTTAGCATCGGGGGCCCACTATGGCTACACCTTC. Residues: CASSLASGAHYGYTF.